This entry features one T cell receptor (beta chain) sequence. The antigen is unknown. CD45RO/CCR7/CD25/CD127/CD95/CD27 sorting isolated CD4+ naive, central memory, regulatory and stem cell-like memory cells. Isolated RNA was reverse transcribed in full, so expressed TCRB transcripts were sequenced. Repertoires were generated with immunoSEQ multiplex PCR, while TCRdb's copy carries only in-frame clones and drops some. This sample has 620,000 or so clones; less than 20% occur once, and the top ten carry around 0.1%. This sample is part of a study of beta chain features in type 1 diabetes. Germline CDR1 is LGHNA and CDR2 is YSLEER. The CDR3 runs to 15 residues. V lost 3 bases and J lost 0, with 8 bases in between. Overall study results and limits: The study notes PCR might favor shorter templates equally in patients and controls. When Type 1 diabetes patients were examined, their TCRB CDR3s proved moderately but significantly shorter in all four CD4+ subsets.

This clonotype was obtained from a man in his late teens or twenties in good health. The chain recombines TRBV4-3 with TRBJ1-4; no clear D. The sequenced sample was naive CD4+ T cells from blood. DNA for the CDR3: TGCGCCAGCAGCCATTCTATTGCAACTAATGAAAAACTGTTTTTT. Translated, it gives CASSHSIATNEKLFF.